This T cell receptor (beta chain) emerged from a study of blood T cell repertoires in COVID-19. The method was immunoSEQ multiplex PCR; TCRdb's version includes in-frame clones alone and lacks a portion of them. The data hold approximately 270,000 clones, with 85% to 90% observed a single time. CDR1 is SGHKS, CDR2 YYEKEE, per germline (reference sequence). This CDR3 has 18 amino acids. Trimming left V 4 bases short and J 2 bases short, with 23 bases between. The chain couples TRBV5-5 to TRBJ2-3; a weak D match, TRBD1 (5 bases). The sequencing sample was made of PBMCs or T cells enriched from blood (not recorded which). This sequence was found in a woman in her fifties or sixties who had recovered from COVID-19. The CDR3 sequence is CASSISIQGQGVTDTQYF. The CDR3 DNA reads TGTGCCAGCAGCATAAGTATCCAGGGTCAAGGAGTCACAGATACGCAGTATTTT.